These 21 T cell receptor beta chains came from one sample sequenced in a study of control samples from healthy donors and cancer patients. Clones were read by immunoSEQ multiplex PCR, and TCRdb kept only the in-frame ones, dropping some. The table includes tens of thousands of clones, roughly 90% detected once. The sequenced sample was blood. The origin of the receptors is a woman aged 70-85 years in good health.

The V gene is TRBV14, the J gene TRBJ2-1; weak D call: TRBD2 (6 bases). Germline assignment: CDR1 SGHDN and CDR2 FVKESK. The CDR3 spans 16 residues. The V end lost 1 base, the J end lost 9 bases, and 19 bases lay between the germline ends. The CDR3 DNA reads TGTGCCAGCAGCCAAGCTGGGGGAGGTGGCATTGGTGAGCAGTTCTTC. Translated, it gives CASSQAGGGGIGEQFF.

The chain links TRBV6-5 to TRBJ1-2; D is perhaps TRBD1 (5 bases). Trimming removed 6 bases at V and 8 bases at J, with 16 bases between. Germline V gene sequence: CDR1 MNHEY, CDR2 SVGAGI. This CDR3 spans 13 amino acids. The CDR3 here is CASSSPRVGGYTF. CDR3 nucleotide sequence: TGTGCCAGCAGCTCTCCCAGGGTCGGCGGCTACACCTTC.

This chain connects TRBV18 to TRBJ1-5; 9 nucleotides agree with TRBD1. V lost 5 bases and J lost 6; bases outside the gene matches: 8. CDR1 is KGHSH, CDR2 LQKENI, per germline. The CDR3 runs to 15 residues. CDR3 in amino acids: CASSELTGGRQPQHF. The CDR3 DNA reads TGTGCCAGCTCAGAGCTGACAGGGGGGCGTCAGCCCCAGCATTTT.

The chain links TRBV15 to TRBJ1-4; tentatively, D is TRBD1 (6 bases). The CDR3 is made up of 16 amino acids. V was trimmed by 0 bases and J by 7 bases, leaving 15 bases between them. Germline V lookup: CDR1 LNHNV, CDR2 YYDKDF (reference sequence). Here the CDR3 reads CATSRDPSGAGEKLFF. The DNA of the CDR3 is TGTGCCACCAGCAGAGATCCCTCGGGGGCGGGTGAAAAACTGTTTTTT.

The CDR3 protein is CASSLHGGEIEYSNQPQHF. CDR3 DNA sequence: TGTGCCAGCAGTTTACACGGGGGAGAAATAGAGTATAGCAATCAGCCCCAGCATTTT. The rearrangement links TRBV28 to TRBJ1-5; possible D gene TRBD1, 5 bases. The CDR3 extends over 19 amino acids. V lost 2 bases and J 0 bases, leaving 20 bases between the germline ends. Germline assignment: CDR1 MDHEN and CDR2 SYDVKM.

The chain is built from TRBV5-1 and TRBJ2-3; possibly TRBD2 for D (5 bases). CDR3 length: 15 residues. The ends were cut back, 3 bases at V and 3 bases at J, with 14 bases in the middle. Germline V gene data show CDR1 as SGHRS and CDR2 as YFSETQ. CDR3 coding DNA: TGCGCCAGCAGCTACCTGGCGTCGGGGACAGATACGCAGTATTTT. This translates into CASSYLASGTDTQYF.

The chain employs TRBV27 and TRBJ1-5; the D gene is possibly TRBD1 (5 bases). Per germline, CDR1 MNHEY and CDR2 SMNVEV (reference sequence). The CDR3 covers 15 residues. The ends were cut back, 3 bases at V and 7 bases at J, with 16 bases in the middle. The CDR3 region is CASSLGTDGYQPQHF. CDR3 in DNA: TGTGCCAGCAGTTTGGGGACGGATGGTTACCAGCCCCAGCATTTT.

The genes are TRBV5-1 and TRBJ1-3; TRBD1 aligns across 8 bases. With 3 bases clipped from V and 0 bases from J, the junction kept 5 bases outside the gene matches. The CDR3 contains 16 residues. CDR1 is SGHRS, CDR2 YFSETQ, per germline. CDR3: CASSSTGARSGNTIYF. The CDR3 coding sequence is TGCGCCAGCAGCTCGACAGGGGCCCGCTCTGGAAACACCATATATTTT.

The chain combines TRBV27 with TRBJ1-2; TRBD1 might be the D (5 bases). Germline V gives CDR1 MNHEY, CDR2 SMNVEV (reference sequence). V was cut by 10 bases and J by 2 bases, with 14 bases left in between. CDR3 length: 13 amino acids. The CDR3 DNA follows: TGTGCCACTTATAGGGGTGGAAACTATGGCTACACCTTC. It encodes CATYRGGNYGYTF.

V and J are TRBV6-5 and TRBJ2-7; possible D gene TRBD2, 5 bases. V lost 6 bases to trimming and J lost 4 bases, with 19 bases between them. The germline gives CDR1 MNHEY, CDR2 SVGAGI. The CDR3 length is 15 residues. Written as DNA, the CDR3 is TGTGCCAGCAGCCCCATGGCCGGGGAGAGGTACGAGCAGTACTTC. Its translation is CASSPMAGERYEQYF.

The V call is TRBV10-1, the J call TRBJ1-2; 8 bases match TRBD1. The ends lost 3 bases at V and 6 bases at J; junction bases unmatched: 3. The length of the CDR3 is 13 residues. Germline CDR1 and CDR2: WNHNN and SYGVQD (reference sequence). In DNA form, the CDR3 reads TGCGCCAGCAGTGAAAGGACAGGGAATGGCTACACCTTC. Amino acid sequence: CASSERTGNGYTF.

The chain uses TRBV21-1 and TRBJ2-7; the D call of TRBD1 is as the table states it, not checked on the DNA. TRBV21-1 is an annotated pseudogene. The CDR3 contains 15 residues. As DNA, the CDR3 is TGTGCCAGCAGCAGAAGACAGGGTGGGTCCTACGAGCAGTACTTC. Protein: CASSRRQGGSYEQYF.

This clone was seen only once. This chain joins TRBV19 and TRBJ1-2; 8 bases line up with TRBD1. The germline gives CDR1 LNHDA, CDR2 SQIVND (reference sequence). The CDR3 has 15 amino acids. V shed 4 bases and J 2 bases; nucleotides not matched to a gene: 6. The CDR3 sequence is CASSTGTGGNYGYTF. Written as DNA, the CDR3 is TGTGCCAGTAGTACAGGGACAGGAGGAAACTATGGCTACACCTTC.

V gene TRBV13 combines with J gene TRBJ1-2; D unresolved. The CDR3 sequence is 12 residues long. Germline values: CDR1 PRHDT, CDR2 FYEKMQ (reference sequence). V was trimmed by 4 bases and J by 4 bases, leaving 7 bases between them. In DNA, the CDR3 is TGTGCCAGCAGCTCACGGACCTATGGCTACACCTTC. It yields the protein CASSSRTYGYTF.

The genes are TRBV27 and TRBJ1-2, with 7 bases matching TRBD1. Germline CDR1 and CDR2: MNHEY and SMNVEV (reference sequence). V was pared by 4 bases and J by 2 bases, with 10 bases of the junction left unmatched. This CDR3 has 16 residues. DNA for the CDR3: TGTGCCAGCAGTTACCTAGGGACAGACCCGAACTATGGCTACACCTTC. Amino acid sequence: CASSYLGTDPNYGYTF.

The rearrangement links TRBV11-2 to TRBJ2-5; D is tentatively TRBD1 or TRBD2 (6 bases each). The CDR3 sequence is 17 residues long. V dropped 2 bases and J dropped 5 bases, with 21 bases sitting between them. Germline CDR1 and CDR2: SGHAT and FQNNGV. The DNA of the CDR3 is TGTGCCAGCAGCTTAATCCCGGGGGCGCGTGGGCCGGAGACCCAGTACTTC. Its translation: CASSLIPGARGPETQYF.

J is TRBJ1-2 and V is TRBV3-1 (or the pseudogene TRBV3-2); D perhaps matches TRBD1 (6 bases). V was clipped by 3 bases and J by 4 bases, with 12 bases between them. There are 14 residues in the CDR3. Germline V gene data show CDR1 as LGHDT and CDR2 as YNNKEL (reference sequence). The CDR3 spells CASSQAGQIYGYTF. For the CDR3, the DNA is TGTGCCAGCAGCCAGGCTGGACAGATCTATGGCTACACCTTC.

The rearrangement joins TRBV5-1 to TRBJ2-3, with D unresolved. Trimming shortened V by 1 base and J by 2 bases, and 2 bases separated the two germline ends. Per the germline V gene, CDR1 is SGHRS and CDR2 is YFSETQ. The CDR3 is 12 residues long. CDR3 loop: CASSLNTDTQYF. DNA for the CDR3: TGCGCCAGCAGCTTGAACACAGATACGCAGTATTTT.

This clone was recorded once. The chain combines TRBV7-9 with TRBJ1-2; D not resolved. The CDR3 length is 12 residues. The germline V gene has CDR1 SEHNR and CDR2 FQNEAQ (reference sequence). V was shortened by 8 bases and J by 5 bases, with 12 bases between the two germline ends. The CDR3 DNA follows: TGTGCCAGCGGACTTAGTCTGTATGGCTACACCTTC. It encodes CASGLSLYGYTF.

The chain recombines TRBV6-6 with TRBJ2-7, with D possibly being TRBD1 (6 bases). This CDR3 spans 12 amino acids. The germline V gene has CDR1 MNHNY and CDR2 SVGAGI (reference sequence). V was cut by 6 bases and J by 7 bases, with 13 bases left in between. The CDR3 DNA follows: TGTGCCAGCAGCCCACAGGGTCGTGAGCAGTACTTC. This translates into CASSPQGREQYF.

This clone has only one observation. V is TRBV5-1 and J is TRBJ1-3; D may be TRBD1 (6 bases). The V gene lost 4 bases and the J gene lost 4 bases, with 18 bases spanning the gap. Germline CDR1 is SGHRS and CDR2 is YFSETQ. The CDR3 covers 16 residues. CDR3 residues: CASSPGPTGPGNTIYF. The DNA of the CDR3 is TGCGCCAGCAGCCCAGGACCGACAGGCCCCGGAAACACCATATATTTT.